This TCR beta chain was sequenced for a study of T cell changes during pregnancy in multiple sclerosis. Sequencing used immunoSEQ multiplex PCR; TCRdb keeps in-frame clones, though not all of them. The sample holds around 50,000 clones, more than 85% seen once. V lost 5 bases to trimming and J lost 2 bases; unmatched junction nucleotides: 6. The germline CDR1 and CDR2 sequences are KGHSH and LQKENI. The CDR3 is 15 residues long. The rearrangement uses TRBV18 and TRBJ2-7, with 10 nucleotides matching TRBD1. Sample: peripheral blood, taken after pregnancy. This TCR was sampled from a female donor in good health, enrolled as a control in a pregnancy study. CDR3 in amino acids: CASSSRDRGTYEQYF. The CDR3 nucleotides are TGTGCCAGCTCAAGCCGGGACAGGGGAACCTACGAGCAGTACTTC.